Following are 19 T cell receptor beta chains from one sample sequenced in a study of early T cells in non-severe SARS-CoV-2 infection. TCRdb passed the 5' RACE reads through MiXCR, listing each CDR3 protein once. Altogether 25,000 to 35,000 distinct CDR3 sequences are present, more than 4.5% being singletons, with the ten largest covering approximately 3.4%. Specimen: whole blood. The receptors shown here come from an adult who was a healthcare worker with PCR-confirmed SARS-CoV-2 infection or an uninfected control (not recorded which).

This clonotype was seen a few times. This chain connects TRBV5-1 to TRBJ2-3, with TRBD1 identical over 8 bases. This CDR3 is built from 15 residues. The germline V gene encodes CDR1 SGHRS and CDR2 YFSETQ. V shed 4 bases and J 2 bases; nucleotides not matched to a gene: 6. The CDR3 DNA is TGCGCCAGCAGCCTACGGACAGGGTCCACAGATACGCAGTATTTT. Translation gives CASSLRTGSTDTQYF.

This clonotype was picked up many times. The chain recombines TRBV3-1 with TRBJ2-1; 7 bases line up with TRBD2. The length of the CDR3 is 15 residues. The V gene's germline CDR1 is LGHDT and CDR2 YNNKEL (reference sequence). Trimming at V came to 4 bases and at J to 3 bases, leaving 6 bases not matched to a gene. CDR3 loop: CASSPKRDIYNEQFF. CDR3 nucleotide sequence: TGTGCCAGCAGCCCTAAGCGGGATATCTACAATGAGCAGTTCTTC.

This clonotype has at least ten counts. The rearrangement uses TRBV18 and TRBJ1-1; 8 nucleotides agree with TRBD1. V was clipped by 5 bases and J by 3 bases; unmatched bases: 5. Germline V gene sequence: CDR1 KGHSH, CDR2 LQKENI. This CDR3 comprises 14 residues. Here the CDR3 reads CASSRTGSDTEAFF. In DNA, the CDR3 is TGTGCCAGCTCAAGGACAGGGTCTGACACTGAAGCTTTCTTT.

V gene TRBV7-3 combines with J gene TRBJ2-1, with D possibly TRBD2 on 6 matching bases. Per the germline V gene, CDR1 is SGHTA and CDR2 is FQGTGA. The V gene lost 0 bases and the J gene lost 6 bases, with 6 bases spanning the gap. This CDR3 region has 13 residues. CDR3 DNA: TGTGCCAGCAGCTTAACGGGGGGCAATGAGCAGTTCTTC. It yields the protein CASSLTGGNEQFF.

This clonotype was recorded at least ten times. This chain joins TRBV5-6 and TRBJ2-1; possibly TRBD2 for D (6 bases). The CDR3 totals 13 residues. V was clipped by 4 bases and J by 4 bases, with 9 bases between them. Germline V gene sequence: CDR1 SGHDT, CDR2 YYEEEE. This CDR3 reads CASSTEGYNEQFF. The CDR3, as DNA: TGTGCCAGCAGCACGGAGGGTTACAATGAGCAGTTCTTC.

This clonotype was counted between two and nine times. The CDR3: CASSLGQFNAFF. The CDR3 nucleotides read TGTGCCAGCAGCTTGGGACAGTTCAACGCTTTCTTT. The chain is built from TRBV11-3 and TRBJ1-1; TRBD1 matches 7 bases. This CDR3 comprises 12 residues. Germline V gene lookup returns CDR1 SGHNT and CDR2 YENEEA. Trimming removed 3 bases from V and 11 bases from J; junction bases left unmatched: 6.

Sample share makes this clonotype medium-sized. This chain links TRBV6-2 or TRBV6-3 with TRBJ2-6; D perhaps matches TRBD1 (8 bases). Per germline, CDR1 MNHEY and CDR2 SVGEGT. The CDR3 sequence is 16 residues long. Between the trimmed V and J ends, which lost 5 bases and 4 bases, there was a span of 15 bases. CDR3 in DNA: TGTGCCAGCAGTACAGGGGGGGGCTCCGGGGCCAACGTCCTGACTTTC. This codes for CASSTGGGSGANVLTF.

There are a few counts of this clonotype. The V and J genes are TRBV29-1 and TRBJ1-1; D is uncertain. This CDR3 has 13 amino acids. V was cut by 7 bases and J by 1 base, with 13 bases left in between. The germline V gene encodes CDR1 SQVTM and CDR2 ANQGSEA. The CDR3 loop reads CSALVITNTEAFF. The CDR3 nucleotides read TGCAGCGCCCTCGTGATAACGAACACTGAAGCTTTCTTT.

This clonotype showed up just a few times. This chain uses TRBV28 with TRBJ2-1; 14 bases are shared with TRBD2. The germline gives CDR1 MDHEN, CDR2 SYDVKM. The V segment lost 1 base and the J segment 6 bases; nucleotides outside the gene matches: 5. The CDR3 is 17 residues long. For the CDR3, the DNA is TGTGCCAGCAGTTTATTTGGGACTAGCGGGAGATTCAATGAGCAGTTCTTC. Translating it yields CASSLFGTSGRFNEQFF.

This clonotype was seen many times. CDR3 nucleotides: TGTGCCAGCAGTTTAAAGCCGGGACAGGGGTTTTATGAGCAGTTCTTC. Amino acid sequence: CASSLKPGQGFYEQFF. The chain combines TRBV28 with TRBJ2-1, with 10 bases that match TRBD1. The germline V gene encodes CDR1 MDHEN and CDR2 SYDVKM. The CDR3 runs 16 residues. V shed 2 bases, J shed 8 bases, and the junction held 9 bases outside the gene matches.

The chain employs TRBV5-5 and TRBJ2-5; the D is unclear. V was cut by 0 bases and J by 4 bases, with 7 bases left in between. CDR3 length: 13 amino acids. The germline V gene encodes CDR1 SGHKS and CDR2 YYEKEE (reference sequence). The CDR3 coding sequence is TGTGCCAGCAGCTTGGAAGGGATAGAGACCCAGTACTTC. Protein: CASSLEGIETQYF.

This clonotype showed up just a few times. CDR3 region: CSARGSFRGTGELFF. The CDR3 nucleotides read TGCAGTGCCCGGGGATCCTTCAGGGGGACCGGGGAGCTGTTTTTT. V and J are TRBV20-1 and TRBJ2-2; TRBD1 aligns across 7 bases. This CDR3 region has 15 residues. Germline V lookup: CDR1 DFQATT, CDR2 SNEGSKA (reference sequence). The V gene end was trimmed by 6 bases and the J gene end by 5 bases; junction bases not matched to a gene: 12.

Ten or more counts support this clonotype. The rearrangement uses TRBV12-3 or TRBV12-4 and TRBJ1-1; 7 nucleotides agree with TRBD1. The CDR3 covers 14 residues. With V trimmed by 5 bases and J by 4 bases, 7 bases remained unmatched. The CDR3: CASSGGDSGTEAFF. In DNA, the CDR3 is TGTGCCAGCAGTGGGGGGGACAGTGGCACTGAAGCTTTCTTT.

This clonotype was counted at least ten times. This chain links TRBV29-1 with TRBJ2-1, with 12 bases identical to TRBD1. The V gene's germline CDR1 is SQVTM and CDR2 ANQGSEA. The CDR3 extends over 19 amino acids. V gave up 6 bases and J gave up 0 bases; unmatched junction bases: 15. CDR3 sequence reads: CSVEFLRDRGPSSYNEQFF. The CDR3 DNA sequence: TGCAGCGTCGAATTCCTCCGGGACAGGGGGCCAAGCTCCTACAATGAGCAGTTCTTC.

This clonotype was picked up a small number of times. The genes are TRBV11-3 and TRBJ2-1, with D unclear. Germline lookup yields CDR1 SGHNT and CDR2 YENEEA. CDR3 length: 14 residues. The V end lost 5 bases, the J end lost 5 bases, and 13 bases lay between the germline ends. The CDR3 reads CASSLWIGDNEQFF. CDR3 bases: TGTGCCAGCAGCCTCTGGATAGGCGACAATGAGCAGTTCTTC.

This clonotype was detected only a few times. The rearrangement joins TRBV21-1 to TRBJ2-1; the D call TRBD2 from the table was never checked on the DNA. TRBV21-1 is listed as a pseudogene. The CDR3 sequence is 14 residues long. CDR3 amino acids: CASSKGRFPDEQFF. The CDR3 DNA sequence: TGTGCCAGCAGCAAAGGGAGGTTTCCTGATGAGCAGTTCTTC.

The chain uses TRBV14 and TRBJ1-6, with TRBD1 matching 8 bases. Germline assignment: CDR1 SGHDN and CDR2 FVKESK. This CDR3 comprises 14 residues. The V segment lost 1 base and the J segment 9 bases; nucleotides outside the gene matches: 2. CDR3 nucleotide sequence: TGTGCCAGCAGCCAAGCAACAGGGGGTTCACCCCTCCACTTT. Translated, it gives CASSQATGGSPLHF.

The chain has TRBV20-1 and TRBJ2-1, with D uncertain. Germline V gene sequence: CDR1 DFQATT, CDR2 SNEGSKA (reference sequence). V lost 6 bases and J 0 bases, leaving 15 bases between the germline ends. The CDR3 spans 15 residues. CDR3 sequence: CSATRAASSYNEQFF. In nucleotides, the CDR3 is TGCAGTGCAACAAGGGCGGCTAGCTCCTACAATGAGCAGTTCTTC.

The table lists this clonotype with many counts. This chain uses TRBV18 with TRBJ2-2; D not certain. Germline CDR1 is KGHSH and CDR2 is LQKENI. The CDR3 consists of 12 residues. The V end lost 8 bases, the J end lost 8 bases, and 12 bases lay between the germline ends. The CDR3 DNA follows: TGTGCCAGCAGCGTAGTATCTGGGGAGCTGTTTTTT. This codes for CASSVVSGELFF.